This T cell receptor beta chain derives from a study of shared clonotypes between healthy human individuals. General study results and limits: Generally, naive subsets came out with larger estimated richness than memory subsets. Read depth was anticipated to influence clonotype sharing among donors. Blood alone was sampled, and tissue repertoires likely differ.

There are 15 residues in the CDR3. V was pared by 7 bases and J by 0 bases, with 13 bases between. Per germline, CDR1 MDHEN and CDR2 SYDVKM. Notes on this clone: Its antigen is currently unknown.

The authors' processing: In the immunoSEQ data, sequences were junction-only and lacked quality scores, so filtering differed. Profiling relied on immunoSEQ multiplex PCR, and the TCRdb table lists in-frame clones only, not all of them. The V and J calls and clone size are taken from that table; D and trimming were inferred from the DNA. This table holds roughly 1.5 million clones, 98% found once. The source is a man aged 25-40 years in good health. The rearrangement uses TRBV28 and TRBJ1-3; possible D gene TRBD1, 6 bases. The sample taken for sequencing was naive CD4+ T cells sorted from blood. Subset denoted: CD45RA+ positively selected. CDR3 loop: CASIMPGASGNTIYF. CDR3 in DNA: TGTGCCAGCATTATGCCGGGGGCCTCTGGAAACACCATATATTTT.